Listed here are 15 T cell receptor beta chains from one sample, sequenced in a study of cytomegalovirus exposure and HLA in healthy donors (TCRdb year 2017). Library prep was done by the immunoSEQ multiplex PCR assay. A mixture of 60 forward primers for TCR Vbeta segments and 13 reverse primers for TCR Jbeta segments was used in the multiplex PCR. Drawn from immuneACCESS, this table holds only the in-frame rearrangements with V and J called that TCRdb kept. Clones are partly lost; checked studies trace under half to an unresolved V gene and leave the rest unexplained. The sample yields approximately 80,000 clones; around three fifths were counted once. Jointly, the top ten make up approximately 15% of the sample. The sample was PBMCs. These receptors originate from a middle-aged woman in good health and CMV-seropositive.

This rearrangement joins TRBV18 to TRBJ1-2; 9 positions agree with TRBD1. V lost 3 bases and J lost 7; bases outside the gene matches: 12. This CDR3 contains 16 residues. In germline, CDR1 is KGHSH, CDR2 LQKENI. The CDR3 reads CASSPNRGHDSGGYTF. CDR3 DNA sequence: TGTGCCAGCTCACCGAACAGGGGGCACGACTCGGGTGGCTACACCTTC. Full variable domain (rest looked up from reference TRBV18 and TRBJ1-2): NAGVMQNPRHLVRRRGQEARLRCSPMKGHSHVYWYRQLPEEGLKFMVYLQKENIIDESGMPKERFSAEFPKEGPSILRIQQVVRGDSAAYFCASSPNRGHDSGGYTFGSGTRLTVV.

The table lists this clone with a few counts. The J gene is TRBJ1-2, the V gene TRBV19; 9 bases line up with TRBD1. Germline V gene data show CDR1 as LNHDA and CDR2 as SQIVND (reference sequence). The CDR3 is 14 amino acids. V dropped 7 bases and J dropped 7; count of bases not matched to a gene: 10. The CDR3 DNA reads TGTGCCAGTAACCCCCGGACAGGGGTGAGTGGCTACACCTTC. Amino acid sequence: CASNPRTGVSGYTF.

The chain uses TRBV2 and TRBJ2-1; 8 bases line up with TRBD2. The CDR3 has 16 amino acids. The germline CDR1 and CDR2 sequences are SNHLY and FYNNEI. Trimming at V came to 3 bases and at J to 0 bases, leaving 4 bases not matched to a gene. The CDR3 DNA sequence: TGTGCCAGCAGTGACCCGAGCGGGAGCTCCTACAATGAGCAGTTCTTC. Encoded protein: CASSDPSGSSYNEQFF.

The chain recombines TRBV28 with TRBJ1-1, with TRBD1 matching 7 bases. Germline assignment: CDR1 MDHEN and CDR2 SYDVKM. The trim removed 8 bases at V and 4 bases at J, leaving 13 bases unmatched. CDR3 size: 15 residues. CDR3 coding DNA: TGTGCCAGCGCCCTTCTTAGGGGGCGCGGCACTGAAGCTTTCTTT. Its protein product is CASALLRGRGTEAFF.

This chain links TRBV6-5 with TRBJ1-2; TRBD1 matches 11 bases. With 4 bases clipped from V and 8 bases from J, the junction kept 3 bases outside the gene matches. The germline V gene encodes CDR1 MNHEY and CDR2 SVGAGI. The CDR3 is 13 residues long. This chain's CDR3 is CASSWGQGEGYTF. The CDR3 nucleotides read TGTGCCAGCAGTTGGGGACAGGGGGAAGGCTACACCTTC.

This clone showed up just once. The rearrangement uses TRBV7-6 and TRBJ2-3; the D gene is possibly TRBD2 (5 bases). Germline V lookup: CDR1 SGHVS, CDR2 FNYEAQ. Trimming shortened V by 5 bases and J by 0 bases, and 21 bases separated the two germline ends. The length of the CDR3 is 18 residues. CDR3 sequence (DNA): TGTGCCAGCAGCCTAACCTACGGATATCGGACTAGCACAGATACGCAGTATTTT. It translates to CASSLTYGYRTSTDTQYF.

This clone was seen only once. The chain has TRBV28 and TRBJ2-7, with 7 positions matching TRBD1. Germline-derived CDR1 and CDR2 are MDHEN and SYDVKM. The CDR3 covers 15 residues. V was clipped by 4 bases and J by 0 bases; unmatched bases: 6. CDR3 protein: CASSSPGQSSYEQYF. Here the CDR3 DNA reads TGTGCCAGCAGTTCCCCGGGACAGAGCTCCTACGAGCAGTACTTC.

This clone occurred a few times. V is TRBV7-2 and J is TRBJ2-3; TRBD2 matches at 13 bases. Losses at the gene ends were 7 bases for V and 4 bases for J; bases not matched to a gene: 14. CDR1 SGHTA and CDR2 FQGNSA come from the germline V gene. CDR3 length equals 18 residues. Here the CDR3 reads CASTVRARTSGRADTQYF. CDR3 DNA: TGTGCCAGCACCGTCAGGGCTCGGACTAGCGGGAGAGCAGATACGCAGTATTTT.

As DNA, the CDR3 is TGTGCCTGGAGTGTAACGCGGACTAGCGGGAGGAGGGAAACCGGGGAGCTGTTTTTT. Amino acid sequence: CAWSVTRTSGRRETGELFF. This rearrangement joins TRBV30 to TRBJ2-2; TRBD2 matches 14 bases. Germline CDR1 GTSNPN, CDR2 SVGIG (reference sequence). This CDR3 spans 19 amino acids. Losses at the gene ends were 0 bases for V and 5 bases for J; bases not matched to a gene: 11. Based on the CDR3 plus reference TRBV30 and TRBJ2-2, the full variable domain is SQTIHQWPATLVQPVGSPLSLECTVEGTSNPNLYWYRQAAGRGLQLLFYSVGIGQISSEVPQNLSASRPQDRQFILSSKKLLLSDSGFYLCAWSVTRTSGRRETGELFFGEGSRLTVL.

This rearrangement joins TRBV7-2 to TRBJ2-1, with 9 bases matching TRBD2. The length of the CDR3 is 15 residues. Looked up from germline, CDR1 is SGHTA and CDR2 is FQGNSA. With 6 bases clipped from V and 9 bases from J, the junction kept 12 bases outside the gene matches. For the CDR3, the DNA is TGTGCCAGCAGTAAGATAGCGGGAGAATCTGGTGAGCAGTTCTTC. Protein product: CASSKIAGESGEQFF.

In its sample, this clone was seen a few times. V gene TRBV7-9 combines with J gene TRBJ2-5, with 7 positions matching TRBD1. The CDR3 has 15 residues. The junction had 5 bases not matched to a gene; V was cut back by 3 bases and J by 1 base. The germline V gene has CDR1 SEHNR and CDR2 FQNEAQ (reference sequence). CDR3 sequence: CASSLRDRVQETQYF. For the CDR3, the DNA is TGTGCCAGCAGCTTGAGAGACAGGGTCCAAGAGACCCAGTACTTC.

The chain links TRBV2 to TRBJ1-1; 7 bases map to TRBD1. Trimming cost V 6 bases and J 6 bases; bases outside gene matches: 13. This CDR3 is built from 15 residues. From germline, CDR1 is SNHLY and CDR2 FYNNEI. For the CDR3, the DNA is TGTGCCAGCAGCGTTTACAGGGGTGCGAGCGCTGAAGCTTTCTTT. This encodes CASSVYRGASAEAFF. Looking up the rest from reference TRBV2 and TRBJ1-1 gives the full variable domain: EPEVTQTPSHQVTQMGQEVILRCVPISNHLYFYWYRQILGQKVEFLVSFYNNEISEKSEIFDDQFSVERPDGSNFTLKIRSTKLEDSAMYFCASSVYRGASAEAFFGQGTRLTVV.

J is TRBJ2-3 and V is TRBV7-2, with TRBD1 as a possible D gene (6 bases). V was cut by 3 bases and J by 1 base, with 8 bases left in between. The CDR3 has 14 amino acids. Germline V gene lookup returns CDR1 SGHTA and CDR2 FQGNSA. As DNA, the CDR3 is TGTGCCAGCAGCTTGGGACACCGCACAGATACGCAGTATTTT. Its translation: CASSLGHRTDTQYF.

This chain joins TRBV21-1 and TRBJ2-7; the table assigns TRBD1, which was not confirmed against the DNA. TRBV21-1 is designated a pseudogene. The CDR3 is 16 residues long. The CDR3: CASSKGELLQGYEQYF. The DNA for the CDR3 is TGTGCCAGCAGCAAAGGAGAGCTACTACAGGGCTACGAGCAGTACTTC.

Remarks on this clone: Germline is not matched at one junction end, which may reflect a read error. The chain uses TRBV4-3 and TRBJ2-7; 7 bases match TRBD1. Germline values: CDR1 LGHNA, CDR2 YSLEER. The CDR3 length is 14 residues. For the CDR3, the DNA is TGCGCCAGCAGCCCTACGGGACAGTCCTCCGAGCAGTACTTC. Amino acids: CASSPTGQSSEQYF.